Shown below are 25 T cell receptor beta chains from a single sample sequenced in a study of blood T cells in healthy people across ages. Sample-barcoded 5' priming and a J-beta primer mix drove a second PCR of roughly 6 to 12 cycles. TCRdb re-analysed the 5' RACE reads in MiXCR, keeping a single row per CDR3 protein. The sample includes hundreds of thousands of distinct CDR3 sequences, approximately 39% of them seen just once. Sequenced material: blood. The source of these receptors is a woman aged 60-70 years in good health.

The chain links TRBV11-2 to TRBJ2-2; 9 bases align to TRBD2. The CDR3 runs to 18 residues. V lost 5 bases to trimming and J lost 1 base; unmatched junction nucleotides: 11. Germline V gives CDR1 SGHAT, CDR2 FQNNGV. The CDR3 reads CASSGGRALLVNTGELFF. The DNA for the CDR3 is TGTGCCAGCAGCGGCGGGAGGGCCCTGCTAGTGAACACCGGGGAGCTGTTTTTT.

This clonotype was picked up a small number of times. The gene calls are TRBV7-9 and TRBJ2-7; 7 bases agree with TRBD1. Germline-derived CDR1 and CDR2 are SEHNR and FQNEAQ (reference sequence). The CDR3 is 15 residues long. V shed 3 bases, J shed 0 bases, and the junction held 5 bases outside the gene matches. CDR3 region: CASSLIQGSSYEQYF. In DNA, the CDR3 is TGTGCCAGCAGCTTGATACAGGGGTCCTCCTACGAGCAGTACTTC.

In this sample, this clonotype turned up many times. The rearrangement links TRBV5-5 to TRBJ2-3, with D uncertain. The CDR3 spans 15 residues. Germline V CDR1 and CDR2: SGHKS, YYEKEE (reference sequence). With 1 base removed from V and 2 bases from J, the gap between germline ends came to 11 bases. CDR3 loop: CASSLRLINTDTQYF. Here the CDR3 DNA reads TGTGCCAGCAGCTTGAGGCTCATAAACACAGATACGCAGTATTTT.

As concerns this clonotype: Sequence at one end of the junction differs from germline and may be a read error. The rearrangement joins TRBV27 to TRBJ2-2; weak D call: TRBD2 (5 bases). The CDR3 has 18 amino acids. In germline, CDR1 is MNHEY, CDR2 SMNVEV (reference sequence). The chain's CDR3 is CASSFSLRRSTNTGELFF. As DNA, the CDR3 is TGTGCCAGCAGTTTTTCTCTACGTAGGAGTACGAACACCGGGGAGTTGTTTTTT.

For this clonotype: The junction departs from the called germline gene at one end, perhaps through a read error. This sequence joins TRBV7-2 and TRBJ1-5; TRBD1 agrees at 7 bases. The CDR3 spans 17 residues. Germline assignment: CDR1 SGHTA and CDR2 FQGNSA. CDR3 nucleotides: TGTGTCAGCAGCCTAAGCCTACAGGGGCGAGTTTATCAGCCCCAGCATTTT. It yields the protein CVSSLSLQGRVYQPQHF.

This chain connects TRBV10-3 to TRBJ2-7; D is ambiguous. The J call may be wrong; the DNA end is better matched by TRBJ2-5. The CDR3 has 14 amino acids. In germline, CDR1 is ENHRY, CDR2 SYGVKD. The chain's CDR3 is CAINDRMSVETQYF. Here the CDR3 DNA reads TGTGCCATCAATGATCGGATGTCGGTGGAGACCCAGTACTTC.

This clonotype was recorded a few times. The J gene is TRBJ1-2, the V gene TRBV9, with TRBD1 as a possible D gene (6 bases). The CDR3 contains 18 residues. Trimming took off 4 bases at V and 3 bases at J, with 25 bases between the two ends. Germline V gene sequence: CDR1 SGDLS, CDR2 YYNGEE. DNA for the CDR3: TGTGCCAGCAGCCTATATCGAGGGGGACGGATGGGTGACTATGGCTACACCTTC. It yields the protein CASSLYRGGRMGDYGYTF.

In its sample, this clonotype was seen many times. The chain is built from TRBV29-1 and TRBJ2-3; TRBD2 matches 14 bases. The CDR3 totals 16 residues. Germline CDR1 and CDR2: SQVTM and ANQGSEA. V was pared by 6 bases and J by 7 bases, with 12 bases of the junction left unmatched. The CDR3 reads CSVPKGTSGRSYTQYF. As DNA, the CDR3 is TGCAGCGTGCCCAAGGGGACTAGCGGGAGATCATATACGCAGTATTTT.

The chain combines TRBV5-1 with TRBJ2-1; D might be TRBD2 (6 bases). The V and J ends lost 1 base and 5 bases respectively, with 10 bases between them. Looked up from germline, CDR1 is SGHRS and CDR2 is YFSETQ. The CDR3 spans 14 residues. This CDR3 is CASSLLRGNNEQFF. Written as DNA, the CDR3 is TGCGCCAGCAGCTTGTTGCGGGGTAACAATGAGCAGTTCTTC.

J is TRBJ2-7 and V is TRBV10-3, with D uncertain. The V and J ends lost 0 bases and 3 bases respectively, with 6 bases between them. CDR1 is ENHRY and CDR2 is SYGVKD in the germline V gene. The CDR3 loop spans 13 amino acids. Written as DNA, the CDR3 is TGTGCCATCAGTGAGTCCCGGATCTACGAGCAGTACTTC. Translating gives CAISESRIYEQYF.

The chain joins TRBV20-1 to TRBJ2-1; TRBD2 aligns across 8 bases. The J call may be faulty, since TRBJ2-7 better matches the DNA end. The CDR3 spans 21 residues. The V gene's germline CDR1 is DFQATT and CDR2 SNEGSKA (reference sequence). CDR3 in DNA: TGCAGTGCTAGAGGGGGTCGGCGAGCGGGAGCCCTAAAAGGGTCCTACAATGAGCAGTACTTC. Translating it yields CSARGGRRAGALKGSYNEQYF.

The chain uses TRBV12-5 and TRBJ2-3; possibly TRBD1 for D (6 bases). V dropped 5 bases and J dropped 7 bases, with 10 bases sitting between them. CDR1 and CDR2 (germline): LGHNT, FRNRAP. There are 12 residues in the CDR3. The CDR3 region is CASGLDRNTQYF. CDR3 coding DNA: TGTGCTAGTGGTCTAGACAGGAATACGCAGTATTTT.

The CDR3 DNA follows: TGTGCCAGCAGTTATCGGCAGGGCTATGGCTACACCTTC. It yields the protein CASSYRQGYGYTF. The rearrangement joins TRBV6-2 or TRBV6-3 to TRBJ1-2, with a weak D call TRBD1 (5 bases). The CDR3 spans 13 residues. V was trimmed by 3 bases and J by 4 bases, leaving 9 bases between them. CDR1 is MNHEY, CDR2 SVGEGT, per germline.

About this clonotype: A much larger clone lies a single base off, so this may be a read error. This rearrangement joins TRBV20-1 to TRBJ2-5, with 7 positions matching TRBD1. The J call may be mistaken, given a closer DNA end match to TRBJ2-7. The CDR3 consists of 14 residues. Germline V gene data show CDR1 as DFQATT and CDR2 as SNEGSKA (reference sequence). In nucleotides, the CDR3 is TGCGGTGCTAGACGGCAGGGGGAGAGAGACGAGCAGTACTTC. As protein: CGARRQGERDEQYF.

The chain uses TRBV20-1 and TRBJ2-1; 8 bases agree with TRBD2. Trimming at V came to 2 bases and at J to 3 bases, leaving 3 bases not matched to a gene. This CDR3 spans 14 amino acids. CDR1 and CDR2 (germline): DFQATT, SNEGSKA (reference sequence). The CDR3 region is CSARWREDYNEQFF. In nucleotides, the CDR3 is TGCAGTGCTAGATGGCGGGAGGACTACAATGAGCAGTTCTTC.

This sequence joins TRBV9 and TRBJ2-5, with 12 bases that match TRBD1. The V segment lost 4 bases and the J segment 5 bases; nucleotides outside the gene matches: 6. The CDR3 loop spans 15 amino acids. The germline gives CDR1 SGDLS, CDR2 YYNGEE. The CDR3 reads CASSPGTGGFETQYF. In nucleotides, the CDR3 is TGTGCCAGCAGCCCGGGGACAGGGGGCTTTGAGACCCAGTACTTC.

This clonotype has just a few counts. The chain recombines TRBV20-1 with TRBJ2-1, with D perhaps being TRBD1 or TRBD2 (5 bases each). V was trimmed by 3 bases and J by 4 bases, leaving 10 bases between them. Germline lookup yields CDR1 DFQATT and CDR2 SNEGSKA (reference sequence). The CDR3 is 13 residues long. The CDR3 region has the DNA TGCAGTGCTAGGACGGGGCCGTACAATGAGCAGTTCTTC. It is translated as CSARTGPYNEQFF.

There are a few counts of this clonotype. This chain uses TRBV7-3 with TRBJ2-5; 7 nucleotides line up with TRBD1. The CDR3 has 15 amino acids. V was clipped by 2 bases and J by 4 bases; unmatched bases: 7. Looked up from germline, CDR1 is SGHTA and CDR2 is FQGTGA. The CDR3 spells CASSLGGQWRETQYF. The CDR3 DNA sequence: TGTGCCAGCAGCTTAGGGGGACAGTGGCGAGAGACCCAGTACTTC.

This clonotype appeared a few times. A clone one base away is much larger, so this may be a read error. The chain carries TRBV12-3 or TRBV12-4 and TRBJ2-1, with D maybe TRBD1 (5 bases). The CDR3 is 14 amino acids. V was cut by 8 bases and J by 13 bases, with 24 bases left in between. CDR3 in DNA: TGTGCCAGCTGCAACGGTGGGGCCCAAGAGACCCAGTTCTTC. This codes for CASCNGGAQETQFF.

The CDR3 protein is CASIQDPQRNTEAFF. CDR3 sequence (DNA): TGTGCCAGCATTCAAGACCCCCAGAGGAACACTGAAGCTTTCTTT. This rearrangement joins TRBV6-2 or TRBV6-3 to TRBJ1-1, with D hard to call. The CDR3 is 15 residues long. Germline CDR1 reads MNHEY; CDR2 reads SVGEGT. Trimming shortened V by 7 bases and J by 1 base, and 16 bases separated the two germline ends.

V and J are TRBV29-1 and TRBJ2-3; the D gene is possibly TRBD2 (6 bases). V shed 4 bases and J shed 6 bases, with 14 bases lying between them. Per the germline V gene, CDR1 is SQVTM and CDR2 is ANQGSEA. The CDR3 has 13 amino acids. The CDR3 is CSVVGGLEDTQYF. The DNA of the CDR3 is TGCAGCGTTGTTGGAGGGTTGGAGGATACGCAGTATTTT.

The rearrangement uses TRBV9 and TRBJ1-2, with D possibly being TRBD1 (6 bases). In germline, CDR1 is SGDLS, CDR2 YYNGEE. V was trimmed by 0 bases and J by 0 bases, leaving 9 bases between them. There are 15 residues in the CDR3. CDR3 loop: CASSVGGPANYGYTF. The CDR3, as DNA: TGTGCCAGCAGCGTAGGGGGGCCTGCTAACTATGGCTACACCTTC.

This clonotype has only a few counts. The V gene is TRBV30, the J gene TRBJ1-6; D is unresolved. This CDR3 contains 13 residues. V shed 2 bases and J shed 13 bases, with 15 bases lying between them. Per germline, CDR1 GTSNPN and CDR2 SVGIG (reference sequence). CDR3 bases: TGTGCCTGGAGTACGTTTTGGAGGTCCCCCCTCCACTTT. This encodes CAWSTFWRSPLHF.

The chain recombines TRBV9 with TRBJ2-4, with D tentatively TRBD1 (5 bases). Germline V CDR1 and CDR2: SGDLS, YYNGEE. CDR3 length: 15 residues. Trimming took 0 bases from V and 6 from J, leaving 13 bases between them. CDR3 protein: CASSVGPVQGNIQYF. The CDR3, as DNA: TGTGCCAGCAGCGTAGGCCCGGTCCAGGGAAACATTCAGTACTTC.

This chain connects TRBV5-1 to TRBJ2-1; D might be TRBD2 (5 bases). Trimming removed 0 bases at V and 7 bases at J, with 17 bases between. The CDR3 has 16 amino acids. Germline lookup yields CDR1 SGHRS and CDR2 YFSETQ. The CDR3 reads CASSLVGEERRNEQFF. CDR3 DNA: TGCGCCAGCAGCTTGGTGGGAGAAGAGAGAAGGAATGAGCAGTTCTTC.